This T cell receptor beta chain comes out of a study of vaccination and CD4 T cells after COVID-19. Overall study context: In the control cultures, a CEFX pool, an HIV-1 Nef pool, or no peptide was supplied. Overall study findings and caveats: The study found median SARS-CoV-2-reactive clonotypes rising from about 20 to 38, not significantly.

Concerning this clonotype: What it recognizes is unknown.

Time point denoted: late sampling 161 to 241 days after vaccination in a few convalescent patients. Treatment described: approximately 10-day PBMC culture with coronavirus spike peptide pools or control peptides (ViraFEST assay). Via ViraFEST, peptide pools expanded antigen-specific T cells before TCR sequencing. The Oncomine TCR Beta short-read assay sequenced DNA from cultured CD4+ T cells. TCRdb recomputed calls from the PCR reads with MiXCR, one row per CDR3 protein. The sample consists of about 20,000 distinct CDR3 sequences, roughly 40% of them appearing once. The sequence derives from a human donor who had recovered from COVID-19. The sequencing used CD4+ T cells from blood, cultured in vitro, collected about 7 months after SARS-CoV-2 vaccination.

The CDR3 loop is CSAGARGLGETQYF. The CDR3 DNA is TGCAGTGCTGGGGCGCGGGGACTCGGAGAGACCCAGTACTTC. V gene TRBV20-1 combines with J gene TRBJ2-5; TRBD2 might be the D (6 bases). The CDR3 is 14 residues long. The V end was cut by 5 bases, the J end by 4 bases, with 17 bases between. Germline-derived CDR1 and CDR2 are DFQATT and SNEGSKA (reference sequence).